The 15 T cell receptor beta chains below all came from one sample that was sequenced in a study of T cells of healthy individuals. TCRdb reanalysed the 5' RACE reads using MiXCR and keeps one entry per CDR3 protein. The data hold about 82,000 distinct CDR3 sequences, with roughly 5.1% observed a single time. These receptors all stem from a female donor in good health.

The CDR3 protein is CASSFNAVKTLGSTNEKLFF. For the CDR3, the DNA is TGTGCCAGCAGTTTTAACGCCGTGAAGACCTTGGGGAGCACTAATGAAAAACTGTTTTTT. The genes are TRBV6-2 or TRBV6-3 and TRBJ1-4; D gene unclear. The CDR3 sequence is 20 residues long. Germline V gene sequence: CDR1 MNHEY, CDR2 SVGEGT. The V end lost 4 bases, the J end lost 2 bases, and 26 bases lay between the germline ends.

This clonotype was counted ten times or more. The CDR3 region is CASSWGRRETQYF. CDR3 nucleotides: TGTGCCAGCAGTTGGGGACGAAGAGAGACCCAGTACTTC. V usage is TRBV6-2 or TRBV6-3 and J usage is TRBJ2-5, with D perhaps TRBD1 or TRBD2 (5 bases each). The length of the CDR3 is 13 residues. V was cut by 4 bases and J by 4 bases, with 10 bases left in between. The germline V gene encodes CDR1 MNHEY and CDR2 SVGEGT.

The V and J genes are TRBV18 and TRBJ1-4; D unclear. Trimming pared 3 bases from V and 7 bases from J, leaving 12 bases between. This CDR3 contains 14 residues. Germline V lookup: CDR1 KGHSH, CDR2 LQKENI. The CDR3 DNA follows: TGTGCCAGCTCACCCCCCGCCGCGTCTGAAAAACTGTTTTTT. The encoded protein is CASSPPAASEKLFF.

The chain employs TRBV11-1 and TRBJ2-3, with unresolved D. Trimming pared 3 bases from V and 6 bases from J, leaving 10 bases between. Germline assignment: CDR1 SGHAT and CDR2 FQDESV (reference sequence). The CDR3 is made up of 13 amino acids. The CDR3 DNA reads TGTGCCAGCAGCTTGGGCCTCTGGGATACGCAGTATTTT. Protein: CASSLGLWDTQYF.

This clonotype showed up many times. This chain connects TRBV18 to TRBJ2-1; 10 bases map to TRBD2. The germline gives CDR1 KGHSH, CDR2 LQKENI. The CDR3 spans 17 residues. V shed 3 bases and J 0 bases; nucleotides not matched to a gene: 5. This CDR3 is CASSPSRTSGSYNEQFF. CDR3 sequence (DNA): TGTGCCAGCTCACCCAGTAGGACTAGCGGCTCCTACAATGAGCAGTTCTTC.

This sequence joins TRBV20-1 and TRBJ2-1, with TRBD2 matching over 12 bases. CDR3 length: 13 residues. The germline V gene encodes CDR1 DFQATT and CDR2 SNEGSKA (reference sequence). V was clipped by 7 bases and J by 9 bases; unmatched bases: 7. The CDR3 DNA sequence: TGCAGTGGCAGGCTAGCGGGAGGGATTGAGCAGTTCTTC. Translating it yields CSGRLAGGIEQFF.

This clonotype was detected ten times or more. The chain uses TRBV11-3 and TRBJ2-5, with no clear D. Germline V gene data show CDR1 as SGHNT and CDR2 as YENEEA. This CDR3 is 13 amino acids long. V dropped 2 bases and J dropped 1 base, with 5 bases sitting between them. CDR3 nucleotide sequence: TGTGCCAGCAGCTTATCTGCCCAAGAGACCCAGTACTTC. This translates into CASSLSAQETQYF.

This clonotype was seen a handful of times. The V call is TRBV20-1, the J call TRBJ2-1; 7 bases are shared with TRBD1. The junction had 11 bases not matched to a gene; V was cut back by 5 bases and J by 4 bases. The CDR3 covers 15 residues. CDR1 DFQATT and CDR2 SNEGSKA come from the germline V gene (reference sequence). CDR3 sequence: CSAPRRDSVYNEQFF. The CDR3 coding sequence is TGCAGTGCTCCACGCCGGGACAGTGTATACAATGAGCAGTTCTTC.

V and J are TRBV6-5 and TRBJ1-1; the match to TRBD1 covers 8 bases. V trimming: 6 bases; J trimming: 5 bases; junction bases outside the gene matches: 11. CDR3 length: 15 residues. Germline loops: CDR1 MNHEY, CDR2 SVGAGI. The CDR3 DNA reads as TGTGCCAGCAGGGCGGGCAGGGGGCGATATACTGAAGCTTTCTTT. Its protein is CASRAGRGRYTEAFF.

This clonotype appeared many times. The V gene is TRBV30, the J gene TRBJ2-7; maybe TRBD1 (6 bases). V was trimmed by 3 bases and J by 7 bases, leaving 28 bases between them. Germline-derived CDR1 and CDR2 are GTSNPN and SVGIG (reference sequence). The CDR3 consists of 17 residues. The DNA of the CDR3 is TGTGCCTGGAGCCCGGGGTGGGCGCCGGGACAACCCCAGGAGCAGTACTTC. It codes for CAWSPGWAPGQPQEQYF.

In its sample, this clonotype was seen a few times. The V and J genes are TRBV6-5 and TRBJ1-2; possible D gene TRBD1, 5 bases. This CDR3 is built from 13 residues. Per the germline V gene, CDR1 is MNHEY and CDR2 is SVGAGI. V was clipped by 6 bases and J by 2 bases, with 10 bases between them. CDR3 in DNA: TGTGCCAGCAGGATGCCAGGGAACTATGGCTACACCTTC. Translated: CASRMPGNYGYTF.

This clonotype appeared many times. The rearrangement joins TRBV12-3 or TRBV12-4 to TRBJ2-1; the D is unclear. V lost 3 bases, J lost 8 bases, and 11 bases lay in between. The CDR3 loop spans 13 amino acids. CDR3 sequence reads: CASSFGLWDEQFF. CDR3 nucleotides: TGTGCCAGCAGTTTCGGCCTTTGGGATGAGCAGTTCTTC.

This clonotype was recorded at least ten times. V gene TRBV30 combines with J gene TRBJ2-5, with D perhaps TRBD2 (5 bases). Trimming stripped 0 bases from V and 4 bases from J, with 15 bases between. The CDR3 has 15 amino acids. The V gene's germline CDR1 is GTSNPN and CDR2 SVGIG (reference sequence). CDR3: CAWSVERLRGETQYF. CDR3 nucleotides: TGTGCCTGGAGTGTGGAGCGGTTAAGAGGAGAGACCCAGTACTTC.

This clonotype has just a few counts. The chain employs TRBV19 and TRBJ2-1, with D uncertain. The CDR3 loop spans 13 amino acids. CDR1 and CDR2 from the germline V gene are LNHDA and SQIVND (reference sequence). Trimming shortened V by 3 bases and J by 4 bases, and 7 bases separated the two germline ends. The CDR3 reads CASSMDLYNEQFF. The CDR3 DNA sequence: TGTGCCAGTAGTATGGATCTTTACAATGAGCAGTTCTTC.

The sample holds many counts of this clonotype. This rearrangement joins TRBV4-3 to TRBJ2-7, with D unresolved. The V gene lost 1 base and the J gene lost 7 bases, with 11 bases spanning the gap. Germline CDR1 reads LGHNA; CDR2 reads YSLEER. The CDR3 loop spans 13 amino acids. The CDR3 loop is CASSQGLTREQYF. The CDR3 DNA follows: TGCGCCAGCAGCCAAGGTCTCACTCGGGAGCAGTACTTC.